This entry describes one TCR beta chain. Antigen: not known. V lost 6 bases, J lost 5 bases, and 5 bases stayed unmatched. This CDR3 is built from 13 residues. Germline V gene lookup returns CDR1 MNHEY and CDR2 SMNVEV (reference sequence). The treatment was: oral pan-JAK inhibitor, 5-10 mg twice daily. Extracted from the samples, RNA was reverse transcribed into cDNA to serve as the sequencing template. The method was immunoSEQ multiplex PCR; TCRdb's version includes in-frame clones alone and lacks a portion of them. The sample shows roughly 110,000 clones, around three fifths of them seen only once. This sample stems from a study of CD8+ T cells in alopecia areata. Study-wide results and caveats: Mice showed clearer TCR sharing than patients did, a gap that was possibly HLA-related.

The chain combines TRBV27 with TRBJ2-7, with 9 positions matching TRBD2. The sequence derives from a human donor with alopecia areata. This specimen consisted of CD4+ T cells sorted from blood, obtained at week 24, from a patient treated with tofacitinib. The CDR3 sequence is CASSQRGANEQYF. The CDR3 DNA reads as TGTGCCAGCAGCCAGCGGGGGGCGAACGAGCAGTACTTC.